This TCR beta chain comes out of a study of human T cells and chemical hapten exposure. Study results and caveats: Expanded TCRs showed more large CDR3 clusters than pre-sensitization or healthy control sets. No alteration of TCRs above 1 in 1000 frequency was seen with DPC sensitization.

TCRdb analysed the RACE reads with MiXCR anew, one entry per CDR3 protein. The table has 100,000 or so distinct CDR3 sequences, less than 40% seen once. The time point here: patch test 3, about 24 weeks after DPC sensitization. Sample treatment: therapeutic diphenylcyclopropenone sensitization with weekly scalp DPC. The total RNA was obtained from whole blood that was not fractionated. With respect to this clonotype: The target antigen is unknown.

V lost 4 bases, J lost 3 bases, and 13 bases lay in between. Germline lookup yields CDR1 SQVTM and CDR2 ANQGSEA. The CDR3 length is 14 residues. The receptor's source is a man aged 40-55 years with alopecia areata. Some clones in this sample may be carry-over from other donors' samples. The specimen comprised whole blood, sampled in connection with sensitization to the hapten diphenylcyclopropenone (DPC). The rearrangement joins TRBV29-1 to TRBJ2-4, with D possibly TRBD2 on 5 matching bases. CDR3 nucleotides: TGCAGCGTTGCAGCGGCAGAGGTCAAAAACATTCAGTACTTC. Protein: CSVAAAEVKNIQYF.